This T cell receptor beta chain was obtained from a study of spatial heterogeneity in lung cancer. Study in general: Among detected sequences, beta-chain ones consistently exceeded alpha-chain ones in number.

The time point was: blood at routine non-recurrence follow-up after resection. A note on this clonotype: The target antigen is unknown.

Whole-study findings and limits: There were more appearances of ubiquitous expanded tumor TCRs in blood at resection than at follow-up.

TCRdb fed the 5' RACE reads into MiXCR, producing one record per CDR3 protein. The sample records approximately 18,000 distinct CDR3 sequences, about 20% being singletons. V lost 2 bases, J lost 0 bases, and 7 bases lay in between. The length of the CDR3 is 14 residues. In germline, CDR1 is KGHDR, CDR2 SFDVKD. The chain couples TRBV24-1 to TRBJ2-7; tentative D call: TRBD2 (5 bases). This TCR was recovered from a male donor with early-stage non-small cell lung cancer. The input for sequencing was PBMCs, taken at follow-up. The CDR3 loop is CATSDSGSSYEQYF. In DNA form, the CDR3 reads TGTGCCACCAGTGATTCGGGATCCTCCTACGAGCAGTACTTC.